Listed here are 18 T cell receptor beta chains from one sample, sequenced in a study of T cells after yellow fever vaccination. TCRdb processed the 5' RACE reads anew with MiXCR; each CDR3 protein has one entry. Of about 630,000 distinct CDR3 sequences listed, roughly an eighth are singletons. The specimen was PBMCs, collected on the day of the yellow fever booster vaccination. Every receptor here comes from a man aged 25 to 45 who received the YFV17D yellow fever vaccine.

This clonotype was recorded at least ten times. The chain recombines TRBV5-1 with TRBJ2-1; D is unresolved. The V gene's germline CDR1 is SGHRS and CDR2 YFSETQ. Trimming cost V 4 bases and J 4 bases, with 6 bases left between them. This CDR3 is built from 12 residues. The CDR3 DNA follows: TGCGCCAGCAGCCAACAGTACAATGAGCAGTTCTTC. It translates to CASSQQYNEQFF. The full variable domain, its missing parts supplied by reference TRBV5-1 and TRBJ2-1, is KAGVTQTPRYLIKTRGQQVTLSCSPISGHRSVSWYQQTPGQGLQFLFEYFSETQRNKGNFPGRFSGRQFSNSRSEMNVSTLELGDSALYLCASSQQYNEQFFGPGTRLTVL.

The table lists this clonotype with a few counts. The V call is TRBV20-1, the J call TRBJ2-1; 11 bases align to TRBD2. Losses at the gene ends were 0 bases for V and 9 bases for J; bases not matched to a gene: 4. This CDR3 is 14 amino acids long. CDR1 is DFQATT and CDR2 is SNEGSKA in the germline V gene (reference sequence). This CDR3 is CSARDPTSGVEQFF. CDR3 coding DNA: TGCAGTGCTAGAGATCCGACTAGCGGGGTTGAGCAGTTCTTC.

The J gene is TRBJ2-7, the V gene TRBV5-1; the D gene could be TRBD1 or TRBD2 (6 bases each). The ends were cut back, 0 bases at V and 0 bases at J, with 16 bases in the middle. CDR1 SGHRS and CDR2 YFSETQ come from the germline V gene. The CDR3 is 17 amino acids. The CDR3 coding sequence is TGCGCCAGCAGCTTGGCCGGAGGGGGGATAAGCTCCTACGAGCAGTACTTC. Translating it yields CASSLAGGGISSYEQYF.

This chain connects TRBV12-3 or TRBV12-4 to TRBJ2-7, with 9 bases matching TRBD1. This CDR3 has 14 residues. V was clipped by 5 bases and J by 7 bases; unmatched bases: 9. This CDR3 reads CASSTNRGLGEQYF. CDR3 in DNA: TGTGCCAGCAGTACCAACAGGGGGCTGGGGGAGCAGTACTTC.

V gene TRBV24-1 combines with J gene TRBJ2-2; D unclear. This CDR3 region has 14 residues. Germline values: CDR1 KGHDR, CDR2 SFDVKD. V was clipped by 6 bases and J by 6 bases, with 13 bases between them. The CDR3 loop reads CATSPSPTSGELFF. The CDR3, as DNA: TGTGCCACCAGTCCCAGCCCAACATCCGGGGAGCTGTTTTTT.

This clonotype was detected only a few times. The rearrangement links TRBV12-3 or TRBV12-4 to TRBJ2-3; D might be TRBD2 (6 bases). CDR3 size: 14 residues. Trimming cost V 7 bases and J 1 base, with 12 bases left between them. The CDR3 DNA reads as TGTGCCAGCATCCGGACGGGGGGCACAGATACGCAGTATTTT. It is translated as CASIRTGGTDTQYF.

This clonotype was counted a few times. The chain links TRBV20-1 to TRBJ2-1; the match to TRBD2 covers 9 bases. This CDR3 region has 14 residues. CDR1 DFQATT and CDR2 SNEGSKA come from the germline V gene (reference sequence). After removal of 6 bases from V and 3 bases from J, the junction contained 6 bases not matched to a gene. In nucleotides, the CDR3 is TGCAGTGCAAGTGGTAGCGGGGGCTACAATGAGCAGTTCTTC. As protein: CSASGSGGYNEQFF.

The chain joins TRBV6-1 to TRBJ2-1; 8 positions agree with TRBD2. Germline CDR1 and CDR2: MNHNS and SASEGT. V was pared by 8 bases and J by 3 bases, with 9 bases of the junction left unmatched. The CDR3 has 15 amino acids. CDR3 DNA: TGTGCCAGCGCCCCGGGAGGGATGAACTACAATGAGCAGTTCTTC. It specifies CASAPGGMNYNEQFF.

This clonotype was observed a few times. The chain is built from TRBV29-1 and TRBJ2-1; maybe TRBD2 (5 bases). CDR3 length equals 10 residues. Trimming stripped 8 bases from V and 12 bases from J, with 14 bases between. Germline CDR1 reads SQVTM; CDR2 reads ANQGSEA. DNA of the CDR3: TGCAGCTCCGACGGGAAAAGGCAGTTCTTC. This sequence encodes CSSDGKRQFF.

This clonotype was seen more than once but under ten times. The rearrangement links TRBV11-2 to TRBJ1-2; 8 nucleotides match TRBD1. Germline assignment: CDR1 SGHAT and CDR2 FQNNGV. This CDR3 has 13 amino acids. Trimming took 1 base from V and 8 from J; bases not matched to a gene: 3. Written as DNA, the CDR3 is TGTGCCAGCAGCTTAGGGACAGGGTCGGGCTACACCTTC. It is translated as CASSLGTGSGYTF.

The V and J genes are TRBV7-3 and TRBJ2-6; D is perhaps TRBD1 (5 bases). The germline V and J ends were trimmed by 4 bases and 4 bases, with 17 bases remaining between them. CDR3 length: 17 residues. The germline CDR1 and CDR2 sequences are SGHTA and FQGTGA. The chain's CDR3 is CASSSVTDRRGANVLTF. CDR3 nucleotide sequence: TGTGCCAGCAGCTCAGTGACAGACCGACGGGGGGCCAACGTCCTGACTTTC.

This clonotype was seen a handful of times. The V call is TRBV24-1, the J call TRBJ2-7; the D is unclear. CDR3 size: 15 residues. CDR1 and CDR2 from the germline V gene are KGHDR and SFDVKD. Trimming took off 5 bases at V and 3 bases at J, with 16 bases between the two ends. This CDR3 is CATSVGGPIIYEQYF. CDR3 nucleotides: TGTGCCACCAGTGTCGGTGGGCCCATCATCTACGAGCAGTACTTC.

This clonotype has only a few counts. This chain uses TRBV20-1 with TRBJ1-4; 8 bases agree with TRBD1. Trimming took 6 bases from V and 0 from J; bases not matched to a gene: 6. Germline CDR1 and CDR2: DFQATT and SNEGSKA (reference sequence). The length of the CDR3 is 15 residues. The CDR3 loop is CSAPDRGSTNEKLFF. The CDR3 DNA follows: TGCAGTGCCCCAGACAGGGGTTCAACTAATGAAAAACTGTTTTTT.

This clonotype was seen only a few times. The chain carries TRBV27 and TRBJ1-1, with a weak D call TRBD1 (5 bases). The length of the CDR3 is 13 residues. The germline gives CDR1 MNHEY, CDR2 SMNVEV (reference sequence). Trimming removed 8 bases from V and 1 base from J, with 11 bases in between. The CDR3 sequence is CASRGGKNTEAFF. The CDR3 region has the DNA TGTGCCAGCCGGGGGGGAAAGAACACTGAAGCTTTCTTT.

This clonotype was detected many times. The CDR3 DNA is TGTGCCAGCAGCCCCGACCGGGGCGGAGATACGCAGTATTTT. It specifies CASSPDRGGDTQYF. This chain uses TRBV7-3 with TRBJ2-3; D is possibly TRBD1 or TRBD2 (5 bases each). Per germline, CDR1 SGHTA and CDR2 FQGTGA. With 5 bases removed from V and 5 bases from J, the gap between germline ends came to 14 bases. CDR3 length: 14 amino acids.

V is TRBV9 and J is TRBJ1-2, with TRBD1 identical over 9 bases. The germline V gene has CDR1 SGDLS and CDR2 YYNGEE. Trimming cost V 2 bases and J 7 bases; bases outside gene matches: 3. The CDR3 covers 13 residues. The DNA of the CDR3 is TGTGCCAGCAGCGTCCGACAGGGGGTTGGCTACACCTTC. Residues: CASSVRQGVGYTF.

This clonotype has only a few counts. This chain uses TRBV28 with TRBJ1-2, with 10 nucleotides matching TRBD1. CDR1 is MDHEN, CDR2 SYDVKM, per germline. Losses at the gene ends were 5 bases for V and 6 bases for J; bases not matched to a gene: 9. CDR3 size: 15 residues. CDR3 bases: TGTGCCAGCAGTACCCGGGGACAGGGGTTGCATGGCTACACCTTC. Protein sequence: CASSTRGQGLHGYTF.

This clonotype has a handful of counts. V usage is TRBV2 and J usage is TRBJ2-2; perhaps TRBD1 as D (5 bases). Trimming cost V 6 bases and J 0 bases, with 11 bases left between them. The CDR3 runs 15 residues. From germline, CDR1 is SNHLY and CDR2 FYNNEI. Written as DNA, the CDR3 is TGTGCCAGCAGGGTACAGGACGCGAACACCGGGGAGCTGTTTTTT. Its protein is CASRVQDANTGELFF. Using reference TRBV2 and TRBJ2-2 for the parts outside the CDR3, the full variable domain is EPEVTQTPSHQVTQMGQEVILRCVPISNHLYFYWYRQILGQKVEFLVSFYNNEISEKSEIFDDQFSVERPDGSNFTLKIRSTKLEDSAMYFCASRVQDANTGELFFGEGSRLTVL.